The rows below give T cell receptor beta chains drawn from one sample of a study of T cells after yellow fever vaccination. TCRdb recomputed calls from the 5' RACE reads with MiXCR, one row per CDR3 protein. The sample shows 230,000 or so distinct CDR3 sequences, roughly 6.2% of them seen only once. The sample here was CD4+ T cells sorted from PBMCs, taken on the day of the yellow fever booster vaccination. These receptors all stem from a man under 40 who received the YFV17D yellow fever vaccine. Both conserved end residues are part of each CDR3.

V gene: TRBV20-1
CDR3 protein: CSASPSSGSTDTQYF

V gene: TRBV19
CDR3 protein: CASRGAKGETQYF

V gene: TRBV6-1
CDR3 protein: CASRTGRVDTGELFF

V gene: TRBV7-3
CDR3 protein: CASSLLTRPKLTGGNNEQFF

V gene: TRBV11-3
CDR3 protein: CASSLRLADTEQFF

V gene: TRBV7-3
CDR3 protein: CASSLGTRVAADTQYF

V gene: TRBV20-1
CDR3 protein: CSARSDRVPSYEQYF

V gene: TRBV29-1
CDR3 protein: CSVDGGGSYNEQFF

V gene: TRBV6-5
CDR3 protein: CASSYSSSGANVLTF

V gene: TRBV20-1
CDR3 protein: CSAGIGNQPQHF

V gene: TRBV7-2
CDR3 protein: CASSFPKDNSVNTEAFF

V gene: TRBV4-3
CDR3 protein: CASRRTHRSSYNEQFF

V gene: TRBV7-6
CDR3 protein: CASTQDRSSYEQYF

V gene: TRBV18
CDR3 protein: CASSPGGAANQPQHF

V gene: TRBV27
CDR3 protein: CASSGRGGIGQFF

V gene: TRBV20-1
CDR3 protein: CSARTRAGELFF

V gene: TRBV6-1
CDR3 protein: CASRRTSGSSYEQYF

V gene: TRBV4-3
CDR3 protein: CASSQDGRGAGTDTQYF

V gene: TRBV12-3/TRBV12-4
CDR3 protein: CASSLAGVFQYF

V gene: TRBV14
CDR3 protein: CASSRLANTGELFF

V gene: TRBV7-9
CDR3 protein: CAMGPGLQGEGTDTQYF

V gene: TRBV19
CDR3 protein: CASSPRGAGVEKLFF

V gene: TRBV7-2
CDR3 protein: CASSLDTGRRNEKLFF

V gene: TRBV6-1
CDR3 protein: CASRTGLAGPPGNEQFF

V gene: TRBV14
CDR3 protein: CASSQEFWDTQYF

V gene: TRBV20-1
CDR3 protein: CSAGSGKERNEQFF

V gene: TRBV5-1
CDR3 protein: CASNQDYLTGELFF

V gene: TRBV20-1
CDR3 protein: CSAGDPNTGELFF

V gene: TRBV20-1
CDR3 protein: CSARAGTSYNEQFF

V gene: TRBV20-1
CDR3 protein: CSAASGISYNEQFF

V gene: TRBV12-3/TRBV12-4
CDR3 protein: CASSSLQGFTGELFF

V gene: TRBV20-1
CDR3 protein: CSARAGRKNSPLHF

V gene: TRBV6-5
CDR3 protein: CASSYSRLGTGGLKNIQYF

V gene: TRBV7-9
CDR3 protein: CASSLVNLGEQFF

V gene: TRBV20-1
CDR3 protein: CSARKGQINQPQHF

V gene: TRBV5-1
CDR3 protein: CASRGTSGPEYEQYF

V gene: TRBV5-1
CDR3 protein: CASSLYTTNTGELFF

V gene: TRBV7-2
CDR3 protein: CASSSLAGGAEQYF

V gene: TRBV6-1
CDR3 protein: CASSQRLRRGEKTDTQYF

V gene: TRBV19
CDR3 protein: CASSRLGQGSYNEQFF

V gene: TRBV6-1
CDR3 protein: CASSEIWSGLRDYEQYF